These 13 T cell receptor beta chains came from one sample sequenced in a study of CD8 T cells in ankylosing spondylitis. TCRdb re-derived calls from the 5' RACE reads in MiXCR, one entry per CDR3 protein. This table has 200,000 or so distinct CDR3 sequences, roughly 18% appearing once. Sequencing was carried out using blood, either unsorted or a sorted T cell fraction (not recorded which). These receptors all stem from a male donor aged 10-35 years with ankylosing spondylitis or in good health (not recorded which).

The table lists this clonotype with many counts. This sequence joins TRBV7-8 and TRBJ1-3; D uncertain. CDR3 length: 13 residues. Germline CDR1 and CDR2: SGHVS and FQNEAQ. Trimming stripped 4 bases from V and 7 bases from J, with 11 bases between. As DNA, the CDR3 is TGTGCCAGCAGCTCCGAACGGTTTAACACCATATATTTT. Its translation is CASSSERFNTIYF.

The CDR3 here is CSPRDNEQYF. The CDR3 coding sequence is TGCAGCCCCAGGGACAACGAGCAGTACTTC. The genes are TRBV29-1 and TRBJ2-7; TRBD1 might be the D (6 bases). Germline CDR1 reads SQVTM; CDR2 reads ANQGSEA. The CDR3 is 10 amino acids. Deletions cut 8 bases from V and 5 bases from J, with 10 bases between.

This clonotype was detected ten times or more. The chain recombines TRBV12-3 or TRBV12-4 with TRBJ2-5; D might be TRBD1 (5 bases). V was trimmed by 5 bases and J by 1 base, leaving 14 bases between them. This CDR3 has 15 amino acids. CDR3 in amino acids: CASSAGLRSQETQYF. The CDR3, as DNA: TGTGCCAGCAGTGCAGGGTTAAGGTCCCAAGAGACCCAGTACTTC.

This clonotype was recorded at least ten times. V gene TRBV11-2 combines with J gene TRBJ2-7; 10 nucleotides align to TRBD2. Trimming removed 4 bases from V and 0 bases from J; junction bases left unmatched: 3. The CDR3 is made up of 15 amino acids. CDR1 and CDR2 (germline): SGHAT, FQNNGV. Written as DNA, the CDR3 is TGTGCCAGCAGCTATGCTAGCGGGAGCTCCTACGAGCAGTACTTC. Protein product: CASSYASGSSYEQYF.

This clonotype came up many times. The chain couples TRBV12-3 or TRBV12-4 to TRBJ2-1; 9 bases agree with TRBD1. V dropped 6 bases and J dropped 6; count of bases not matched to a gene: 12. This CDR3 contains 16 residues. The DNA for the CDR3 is TGTGCCAGCAGCCTATCAGGGACAGGGATCGTCAATGAGCAGTTCTTC. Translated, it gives CASSLSGTGIVNEQFF.

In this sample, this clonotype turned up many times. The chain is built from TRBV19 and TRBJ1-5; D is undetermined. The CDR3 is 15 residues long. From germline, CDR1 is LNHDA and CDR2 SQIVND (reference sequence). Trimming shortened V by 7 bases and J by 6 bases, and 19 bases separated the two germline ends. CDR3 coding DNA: TGTGCCAGTACCTCGGACCCCACCAGCGGTCAGCCCCAGCATTTT. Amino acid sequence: CASTSDPTSGQPQHF.

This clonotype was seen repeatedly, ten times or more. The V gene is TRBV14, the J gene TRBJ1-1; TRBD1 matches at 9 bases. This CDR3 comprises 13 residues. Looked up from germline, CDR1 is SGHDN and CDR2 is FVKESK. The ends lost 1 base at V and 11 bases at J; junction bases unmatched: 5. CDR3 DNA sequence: TGTGCCAGCAGCCAAGTTACAGGGGGCATGGCTTTCTTT. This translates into CASSQVTGGMAFF.

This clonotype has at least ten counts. CDR3 bases: TGCAGTGCTAGGCGTCCGGGACAGTTAAACTCTGGGGCCAACGTCCTGACTTTC. Protein sequence: CSARRPGQLNSGANVLTF. The V and J genes are TRBV20-1 and TRBJ2-6; 7 bases align to TRBD1. This CDR3 contains 18 residues. Unmatched junction bases numbered 11, after V lost 3 bases and J lost 0 bases. Germline loops: CDR1 DFQATT, CDR2 SNEGSKA (reference sequence).

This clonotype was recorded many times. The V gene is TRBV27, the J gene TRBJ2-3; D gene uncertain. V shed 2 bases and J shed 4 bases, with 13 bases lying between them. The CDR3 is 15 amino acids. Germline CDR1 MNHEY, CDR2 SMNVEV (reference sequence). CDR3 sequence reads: CASSLRVPVADTQYF. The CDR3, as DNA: TGTGCCAGCAGTTTACGGGTCCCAGTCGCAGATACGCAGTATTTT.

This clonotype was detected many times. CDR3 residues: CASRETGSGSYNEQFF. CDR3 nucleotides: TGTGCCAGCAGAGAAACAGGGTCTGGCTCCTACAATGAGCAGTTCTTC. The chain carries TRBV6-1 and TRBJ2-1; perhaps TRBD1 as D (6 bases). The CDR3 contains 16 residues. CDR1 and CDR2 from the germline V gene are MNHNS and SASEGT. V was cut by 6 bases and J by 0 bases, with 15 bases left in between.

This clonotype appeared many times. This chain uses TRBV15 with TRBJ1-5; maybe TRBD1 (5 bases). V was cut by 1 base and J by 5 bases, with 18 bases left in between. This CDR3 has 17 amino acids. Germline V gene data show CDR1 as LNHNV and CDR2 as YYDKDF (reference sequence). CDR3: CATSRAGLGAGDQPQHF. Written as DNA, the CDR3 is TGTGCCACCAGCAGAGCTGGGCTCGGGGCGGGGGATCAGCCCCAGCATTTT.

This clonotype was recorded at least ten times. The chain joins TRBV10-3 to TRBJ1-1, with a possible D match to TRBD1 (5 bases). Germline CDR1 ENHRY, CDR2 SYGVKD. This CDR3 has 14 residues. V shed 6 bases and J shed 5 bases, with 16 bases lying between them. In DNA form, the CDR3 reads TGTGCCATCAGCAGCGGGGGGGTTCGGACTGAAGCTTTCTTT. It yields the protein CAISSGGVRTEAFF.

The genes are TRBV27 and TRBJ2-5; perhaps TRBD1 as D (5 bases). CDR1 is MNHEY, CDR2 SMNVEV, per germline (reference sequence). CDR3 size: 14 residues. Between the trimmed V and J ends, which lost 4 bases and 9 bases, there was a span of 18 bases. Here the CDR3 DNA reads TGTGCCAGCAGTTCCCTCAAAATCAAGGGGTCCCAGTACTTC. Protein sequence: CASSSLKIKGSQYF.